This TCR beta chain was observed in a study of T cells in Graves' hyperthyroidism and ophthalmopathy. Amplification of TCR beta CDR3 regions used RNA as the template. The TCR CDR3 first-round RT-PCR relied on the HTBI primer set. Via MiXCR, TCRdb re-called the multiplex PCR reads, giving one row per CDR3 protein. There are hundreds of thousands of distinct CDR3 sequences in the sample; about 14% occur only once, and about a tenth lies in the top ten. At least ten counts were recorded for this clonotype. The diagnostic basis comprised clinical symptoms, serum thyroxine and TRAb, thyroid ultrasound and orbital computed tomography. In germline, CDR1 is MNHEY, CDR2 SVGAGI. The V and J ends lost 2 bases and 3 bases respectively, with 9 bases between them. There are 14 residues in the CDR3.

The TCR was taken from a woman aged 18 to 35 with Graves' hyperthyroidism. Material: blood. The rearrangement uses TRBV6-5 and TRBJ2-3; D may be TRBD1 (6 bases). This CDR3 is CASSYGRGTDTQYF. DNA for the CDR3: TGTGCCAGCAGTTACGGCAGGGGAACAGATACGCAGTATTTT.